These 22 T cell receptor beta chains were sequenced from one sample in a study of control samples from healthy donors and cancer patients. Produced via immunoSEQ multiplex PCR; TCRdb's table is partial and in-frame only. The sample lists around 170,000 clones; approximately 90% were seen once. Sequencing used blood. The source of these receptors is a woman aged 30 to 39 in good health.

This sequence joins TRBV2 and TRBJ2-5, with TRBD1 matching 7 bases. From germline, CDR1 is SNHLY and CDR2 FYNNEI. The CDR3 runs to 13 residues. J gave up 4 bases and V 6 bases, and 5 bases lay outside the gene matches. The CDR3 here is CASRGDRAETQYF. The CDR3 DNA follows: TGTGCCAGCAGGGGAGACAGGGCAGAGACCCAGTACTTC.

The V gene is TRBV6-2 or TRBV6-3, the J gene TRBJ2-7; the D gene could be TRBD1 or TRBD2 (9 bases each). Trimming stripped 5 bases from V and 4 bases from J, with 30 bases between. Looked up from germline, CDR1 is MNHEY and CDR2 is SVGEGT. CDR3 length equals 19 residues. The DNA for the CDR3 is TGTGCCAGCAGTCACCCCCGGGACAGGGCTTCTAGCGGGATTTACGAGCAGTACTTC. It is translated as CASSHPRDRASSGIYEQYF.

V is TRBV28 and J is TRBJ2-3; D remains unclear. Looked up from germline, CDR1 is MDHEN and CDR2 is SYDVKM. This CDR3 has 12 amino acids. V lost 6 bases and J lost 7, with 11 bases in between. CDR3 sequence: CASSVPTHTQYF. The CDR3 bases are TGTGCCAGCAGCGTTCCCACGCATACGCAGTATTTT.

The chain carries TRBV4-1 and TRBJ1-5; 10 bases agree with TRBD1. This CDR3 is built from 17 residues. V lost 3 bases and J lost 5; bases outside the gene matches: 10. In germline, CDR1 is MGHRA, CDR2 YSYEKL. CDR3: CASSQVARDRGHQPQHF. CDR3 DNA sequence: TGCGCCAGCAGCCAGGTTGCCCGGGACAGGGGACATCAGCCCCAGCATTTT.

This clone was found once. The V gene is TRBV2, the J gene TRBJ1-2, with a tentative D call TRBD1 (5 bases). The CDR3 spans 13 residues. Between the trimmed V and J ends, which lost 4 bases and 6 bases, there was a span of 12 bases. Germline loops: CDR1 SNHLY, CDR2 FYNNEI. In DNA, the CDR3 is TGTGCCAGCAGTGCCCAGGGAAAAGATGGCTACACCTTC. Protein: CASSAQGKDGYTF.

J is TRBJ2-2 and V is TRBV27; 9 positions agree with TRBD2. The ends lost 3 bases at V and 3 bases at J; junction bases unmatched: 2. The V gene's germline CDR1 is MNHEY and CDR2 SMNVEV (reference sequence). The CDR3 consists of 15 residues. DNA of the CDR3: TGTGCCAGCAGTTTGGTAGCGGGAGACACCGGGGAGCTGTTTTTT. The encoded protein is CASSLVAGDTGELFF.

The CDR3 reads CATSRAGAYQPQHF. The DNA for the CDR3 is TGTGCCACCAGCAGAGCAGGGGCATATCAGCCCCAGCATTTT. The gene calls are TRBV15 and TRBJ1-5; TRBD1 is a possible D gene (6 bases). CDR3 length: 14 residues. CDR1 and CDR2 (germline): LNHNV, YYDKDF (reference sequence). The V gene lost 1 base and the J gene lost 5 bases, with 9 bases spanning the gap.

J is TRBJ1-2 and V is TRBV5-1; D possibly corresponds to TRBD1 (6 bases). Per germline, CDR1 SGHRS and CDR2 YFSETQ. V lost 4 bases, J lost 0 bases, and 13 bases lay in between. The CDR3 is 15 residues long. The CDR3 coding sequence is TGCGCCAGCAGCGCGACAGGTGATCCTAACTATGGCTACACCTTC. It specifies CASSATGDPNYGYTF.

J is TRBJ1-6 and V is TRBV28, with TRBD1 identical over 7 bases. This CDR3 contains 14 residues. Germline CDR1 is MDHEN and CDR2 is SYDVKM. V lost 5 bases, J lost 7 bases, and 5 bases stayed unmatched. The CDR3: CASSLLTGNSPLHF. CDR3 coding DNA: TGTGCCAGCAGTCTATTGACAGGGAATTCACCCCTCCACTTT.

The chain has TRBV6-1 and TRBJ1-2, with D tentatively TRBD1 (5 bases). V dropped 2 bases and J dropped 4 bases, with 11 bases sitting between them. Germline CDR1 reads MNHNS; CDR2 reads SASEGT. This CDR3 is 14 amino acids long. DNA for the CDR3: TGTGCCAGCAGTGAATCGGGGCCTCTCTATGGCTACACCTTC. Amino acids: CASSESGPLYGYTF.

The chain joins TRBV5-1 to TRBJ2-1; 7 bases agree with TRBD2. The CDR3 extends over 15 amino acids. Germline loops: CDR1 SGHRS, CDR2 YFSETQ. V shed 1 base, J shed 4 bases, and the junction held 5 bases outside the gene matches. CDR3 amino acids: CASSLSAGAYNEQFF. The CDR3, as DNA: TGCGCCAGCAGCTTGAGTGCGGGAGCATACAATGAGCAGTTCTTC.

This clone appeared a single time. The chain combines TRBV19 with TRBJ2-2, with D uncertain. The V end was cut by 1 base, the J end by 5 bases, with 8 bases between. Germline loops: CDR1 LNHDA, CDR2 SQIVND (reference sequence). The CDR3 covers 14 residues. This CDR3 is CASSIAGTTGELFF. CDR3 coding DNA: TGTGCCAGTAGTATAGCGGGCACTACCGGGGAGCTGTTTTTT.

V gene TRBV7-9 combines with J gene TRBJ2-1; D is unclear. Germline values: CDR1 SEHNR, CDR2 FQNEAQ (reference sequence). Trimming pared 2 bases from V and 3 bases from J, leaving 11 bases between. There are 15 residues in the CDR3. For the CDR3, the DNA is TGTGCCAGCAGCTTAAACCCCCCTGGCTACAATGAGCAGTTCTTC. Translating it yields CASSLNPPGYNEQFF.

This clone appeared a single time. V gene TRBV28 combines with J gene TRBJ2-1; a weak D match, TRBD2 (6 bases). Trimming cost V 2 bases and J 2 bases, with 16 bases left between them. Germline-derived CDR1 and CDR2 are MDHEN and SYDVKM. CDR3 length: 17 residues. The CDR3 protein is CASSLTHHGSPYNEQFF. CDR3 nucleotide sequence: TGTGCCAGCAGTTTAACCCACCACGGGAGCCCCTACAATGAGCAGTTCTTC.

The chain is built from TRBV28 and TRBJ1-6, with a weak D call TRBD1 (5 bases). The CDR3 is made up of 17 amino acids. Germline V gives CDR1 MDHEN, CDR2 SYDVKM. The V gene lost 1 base and the J gene lost 7 bases, with 17 bases spanning the gap. CDR3 sequence reads: CASSLYDSRWTNSPLHF. In DNA form, the CDR3 reads TGTGCCAGCAGTTTATATGACAGCCGTTGGACAAATTCACCCCTCCACTTT.

The chain has TRBV18 and TRBJ2-7; tentatively, D is TRBD2 (7 bases). This CDR3 is 14 amino acids long. Germline assignment: CDR1 KGHSH and CDR2 LQKENI. V was shortened by 2 bases and J by 1 base, with 9 bases between the two germline ends. CDR3 sequence (DNA): TGTGCCAGCTCACCAGGGGGGGCGTCCTACGAGCAGTACTTC. Translating it yields CASSPGGASYEQYF.

The chain recombines TRBV5-4 with TRBJ2-3; D is ambiguous. Germline V gives CDR1 SGHNT, CDR2 YYREEE (reference sequence). This CDR3 has 13 residues. The germline V and J ends were trimmed by 4 bases and 0 bases, with 6 bases remaining between them. CDR3 sequence reads: CASSPGSTDTQYF. The CDR3 bases are TGTGCCAGCAGCCCGGGTAGCACAGATACGCAGTATTTT.

This clone was detected only once. This chain uses TRBV2 with TRBJ2-1, with D perhaps assigned TRBD1 or TRBD2 (5 bases each). CDR3 length: 16 residues. The ends were cut back, 3 bases at V and 0 bases at J, with 12 bases in the middle. The germline V gene has CDR1 SNHLY and CDR2 FYNNEI. The CDR3 protein is CASSDPTGRSYNEQFF. The CDR3 DNA is TGTGCCAGCAGTGACCCTACGGGGCGCTCCTACAATGAGCAGTTCTTC.

This clone was detected only a few times. CDR3 in amino acids: CASSTGAEAFF. The CDR3 region has the DNA TGTGCCAGCAGCACAGGGGCCGAAGCTTTCTTT. The chain uses TRBV6-5 and TRBJ1-1, with 7 bases matching TRBD1. With V trimmed by 6 bases and J by 8 bases, 3 bases remained unmatched. The CDR3 length is 11 residues. Germline V CDR1 and CDR2: MNHEY, SVGAGI.

The chain combines TRBV6-5 with TRBJ2-1, with D possibly matching TRBD1 (6 bases). Trimming removed 4 bases at V and 8 bases at J, with 12 bases between. The CDR3 spans 13 residues. Germline V CDR1 and CDR2: MNHEY, SVGAGI. The CDR3 reads CASSSTGSYEQFF. In DNA form, the CDR3 reads TGTGCCAGCAGTTCCACAGGGAGCTATGAGCAGTTCTTC.

V usage is TRBV5-1 and J usage is TRBJ2-1; D unclear. Trimming left V 0 bases short and J 9 bases short, with 7 bases between. The CDR3 consists of 12 residues. Germline V gives CDR1 SGHRS, CDR2 YFSETQ. The CDR3 sequence: CASSLGRFEQFF. In nucleotides, the CDR3 is TGCGCCAGCAGCTTGGGGCGGTTTGAGCAGTTCTTC. The entire variable domain, with the rest obtained from reference TRBV5-1 and TRBJ2-1, is as follows: KAGVTQTPRYLIKTRGQQVTLSCSPISGHRSVSWYQQTPGQGLQFLFEYFSETQRNKGNFPGRFSGRQFSNSRSEMNVSTLELGDSALYLCASSLGRFEQFFGPGTRLTVL.

V gene TRBV9 combines with J gene TRBJ2-2; D is possibly TRBD1 (6 bases). V lost 5 bases to trimming and J lost 6 bases, with 11 bases between them. The CDR3 length is 13 residues. Germline CDR1 SGDLS, CDR2 YYNGEE. The CDR3 sequence: CASSVTGSGELFF. CDR3 sequence (DNA): TGTGCCAGCAGTGTAACAGGGTCCGGGGAGCTGTTTTTT.